These T cell receptor beta chains were read from a single sample in a study of Ad26.COV2.S vaccination and SARS-CoV-2 variants. The table came from immunoSEQ multiplex PCR; TCRdb's copy has only in-frame clones and leaves some out. The profile covers 350,000 to 500,000 clones, with roughly 87% appearing a single time and around 4.5% taken by the ten largest. The starting material was peripheral blood, obtained in a trial of Ad26.COV2.S vaccine versus placebo. Every receptor here comes from a person between 18 and 65 years old who received the Ad26.COV2.S COVID-19 vaccine or a placebo. Both conserved end residues are trimmed from each CDR3.

J gene: TRBJ1-2; V gene: TRBV27; CDR3 protein: ASSQYRGDYGYT
J gene: TRBJ1-2; V gene: TRBV6-2/TRBV6-3; CDR3 protein: ASSPLPGTSTRGYT
J gene: TRBJ2-7; V gene: TRBV27; CDR3 protein: ASSLSPTGSGYEQY
J gene: TRBJ2-3; V gene: TRBV4-2; CDR3 protein: ASSQEPQGSTDTQY
J gene: TRBJ1-2; V gene: TRBV5-5; CDR3 protein: ASRSQQVDYGYT
J gene: TRBJ2-1; V gene: TRBV9; CDR3 protein: ASSTSGRAFHEQF
J gene: TRBJ1-6; V gene: TRBV19; CDR3 protein: ASSIRQGNSPLH
J gene: TRBJ2-5; V gene: TRBV24-1; CDR3 protein: ATSAGQGNFGETQY
J gene: TRBJ2-7; V gene: TRBV3-1/TRBV3-2; CDR3 protein: ASGPPGQGPNEQY
J gene: TRBJ1-6; V gene: TRBV6-5; CDR3 protein: ASRLPGQGTSPLH
J gene: TRBJ1-1; V gene: TRBV5-4; CDR3 protein: ASSFRETTEAF
J gene: TRBJ1-2; V gene: TRBV7-2; CDR3 protein: ASSSTGPYGYT
J gene: TRBJ2-2; V gene: TRBV4-2; CDR3 protein: ASSQGLAGVTGELF
J gene: TRBJ1-5; V gene: TRBV6-2/TRBV6-3; CDR3 protein: ASSYLGFGQPQH
J gene: TRBJ2-2; V gene: TRBV7-6; CDR3 protein: ASSSRTSRNTGELF
J gene: TRBJ2-2; V gene: TRBV5-4; CDR3 protein: ASSFLVSGELF
J gene: TRBJ2-7; V gene: TRBV27; CDR3 protein: ASSLWGLAGDEQY
J gene: TRBJ2-7; V gene: TRBV28; CDR3 protein: ASTDLRTGRVLYEQY
J gene: TRBJ2-3; V gene: TRBV28; CDR3 protein: ASRERTSGRTDTQY
J gene: TRBJ1-5; V gene: TRBV29-1; CDR3 protein: SVVETGQSQPQH
J gene: TRBJ1-5; V gene: TRBV5-4; CDR3 protein: ASSSHPGRPQH
J gene: TRBJ2-7; V gene: TRBV12-5; CDR3 protein: ASGPGTTYEQY
J gene: TRBJ1-1; V gene: TRBV7-9; CDR3 protein: ASSGGYRNTEAF